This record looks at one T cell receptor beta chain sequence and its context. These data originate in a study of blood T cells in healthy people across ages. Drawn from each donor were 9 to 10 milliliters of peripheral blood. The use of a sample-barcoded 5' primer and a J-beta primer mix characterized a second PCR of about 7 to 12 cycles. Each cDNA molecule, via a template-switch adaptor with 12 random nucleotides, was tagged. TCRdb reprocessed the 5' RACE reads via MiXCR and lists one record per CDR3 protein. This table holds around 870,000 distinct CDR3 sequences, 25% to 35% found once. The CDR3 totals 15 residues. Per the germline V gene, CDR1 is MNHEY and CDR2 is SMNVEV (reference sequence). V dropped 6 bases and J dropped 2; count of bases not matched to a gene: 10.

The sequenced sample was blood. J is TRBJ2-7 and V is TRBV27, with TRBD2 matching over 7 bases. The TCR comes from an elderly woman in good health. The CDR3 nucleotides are TGTGCCAGCAGACCTGTGCCGGGAGGTACCTACGAGCAGTACTTC. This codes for CASRPVPGGTYEQYF.